This TCR beta chain was obtained from a study of blood T cell repertoires in COVID-19. Study at large: The United States, Italy and Spain were the sources of the acute and convalescent COVID-19 samples. PBMCs, B-cell-depleted T cells, or T cells were the source of the cDNA or gDNA that made up the material.

Sequenced by immunoSEQ multiplex PCR; TCRdb stores in-frame clones only, minus some. The table records 300,000 to 400,000 clones, roughly 90% of them present only once. Categorization into cohorts depended on clinical history that participants reported. Germline V lookup: CDR1 WSHSY, CDR2 SAAADI. This CDR3 has 15 amino acids. V gave up 7 bases and J gave up 7 bases; unmatched junction bases: 11. The chain has TRBV10-2 and TRBJ1-5; TRBD1 matches at 9 bases. This TCR was sampled from a woman in her thirties with acute COVID-19. Source material: PBMCs or T cells enriched from blood (not recorded which). This CDR3 reads CASTSGTGKGQPQHF. CDR3 sequence (DNA): TGCGCCAGCACCTCGGGGACAGGGAAAGGCCAGCCCCAGCATTTT.